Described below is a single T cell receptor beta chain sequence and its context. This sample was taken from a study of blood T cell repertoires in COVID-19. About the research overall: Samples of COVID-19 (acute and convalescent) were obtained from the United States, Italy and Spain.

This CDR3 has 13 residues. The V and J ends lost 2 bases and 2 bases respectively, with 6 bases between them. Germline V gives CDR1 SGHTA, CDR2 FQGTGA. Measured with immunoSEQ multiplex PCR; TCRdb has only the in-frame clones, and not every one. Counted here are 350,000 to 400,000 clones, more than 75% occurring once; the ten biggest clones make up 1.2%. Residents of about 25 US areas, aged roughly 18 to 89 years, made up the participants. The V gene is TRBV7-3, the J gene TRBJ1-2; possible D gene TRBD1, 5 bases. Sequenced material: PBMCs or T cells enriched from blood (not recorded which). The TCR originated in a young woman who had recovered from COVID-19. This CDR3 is CASSLAGNYGYTF. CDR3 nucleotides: TGTGCCAGCAGCTTAGCAGGGAACTATGGCTACACCTTC.